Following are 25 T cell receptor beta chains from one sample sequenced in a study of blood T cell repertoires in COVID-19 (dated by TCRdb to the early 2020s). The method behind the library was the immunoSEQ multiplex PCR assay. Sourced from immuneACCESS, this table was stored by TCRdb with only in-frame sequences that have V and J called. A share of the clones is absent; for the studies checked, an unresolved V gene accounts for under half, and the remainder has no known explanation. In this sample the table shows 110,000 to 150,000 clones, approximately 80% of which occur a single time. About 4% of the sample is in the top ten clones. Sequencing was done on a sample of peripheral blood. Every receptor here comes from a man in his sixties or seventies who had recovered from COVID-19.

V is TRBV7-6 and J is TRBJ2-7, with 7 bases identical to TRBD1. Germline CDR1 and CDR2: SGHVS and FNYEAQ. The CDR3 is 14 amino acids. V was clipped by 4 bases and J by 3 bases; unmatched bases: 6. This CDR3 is CASSSPTGIYEQYF. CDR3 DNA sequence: TGTGCCAGCAGCTCCCCGACAGGGATCTACGAGCAGTACTTC. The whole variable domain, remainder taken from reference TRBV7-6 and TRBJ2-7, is GAGVSQSPRYKVTKRGQDVALRCDPISGHVSLYWYRQALGQGPEFLTYFNYEAQQDKSGLPNDRFSAERPEGSISTLTIQRTEQRDSAMYRCASSSPTGIYEQYFGPGTRLTVT.

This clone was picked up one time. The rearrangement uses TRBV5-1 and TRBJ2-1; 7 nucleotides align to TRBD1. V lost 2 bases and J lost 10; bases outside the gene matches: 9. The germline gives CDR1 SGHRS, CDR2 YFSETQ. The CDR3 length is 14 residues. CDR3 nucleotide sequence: TGCGCCAGCAGCTTATATACAGGGGACGCCGAGCAGTTCTTC. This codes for CASSLYTGDAEQFF. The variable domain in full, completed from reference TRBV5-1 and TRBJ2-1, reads KAGVTQTPRYLIKTRGQQVTLSCSPISGHRSVSWYQQTPGQGLQFLFEYFSETQRNKGNFPGRFSGRQFSNSRSEMNVSTLELGDSALYLCASSLYTGDAEQFFGPGTRLTVL.

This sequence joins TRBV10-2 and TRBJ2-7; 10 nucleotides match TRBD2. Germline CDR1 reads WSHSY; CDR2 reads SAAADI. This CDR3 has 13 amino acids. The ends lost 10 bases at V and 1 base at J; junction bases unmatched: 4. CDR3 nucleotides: TGCGCCATCAGACTAGCGGGTTCCTACGAGCAGTACTTC. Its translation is CAIRLAGSYEQYF.

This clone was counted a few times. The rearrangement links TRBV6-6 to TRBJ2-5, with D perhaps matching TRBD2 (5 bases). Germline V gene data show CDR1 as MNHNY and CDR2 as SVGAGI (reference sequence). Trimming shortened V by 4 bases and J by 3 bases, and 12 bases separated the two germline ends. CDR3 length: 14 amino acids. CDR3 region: CASSSRGREETQYF. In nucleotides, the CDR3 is TGTGCCAGCAGTTCCCGTGGGAGAGAAGAGACCCAGTACTTC.

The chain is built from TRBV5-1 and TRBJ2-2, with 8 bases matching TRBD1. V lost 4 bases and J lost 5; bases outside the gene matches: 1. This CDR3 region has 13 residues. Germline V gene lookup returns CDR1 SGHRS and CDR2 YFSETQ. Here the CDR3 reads CASSRTGTGELFF. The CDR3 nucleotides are TGCGCCAGCAGCCGGACAGGGACCGGGGAGCTGTTTTTT.

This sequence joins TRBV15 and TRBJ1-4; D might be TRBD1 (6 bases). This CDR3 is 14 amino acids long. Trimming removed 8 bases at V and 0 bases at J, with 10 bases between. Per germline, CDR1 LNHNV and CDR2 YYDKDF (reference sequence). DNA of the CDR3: TGTGCCACCGAGGGGGTAGCAACTAATGAAAAACTGTTTTTT. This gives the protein CATEGVATNEKLFF.

CDR3: CASSQDRGLKSGNTIYF. CDR3 sequence (DNA): TGTGCCAGCTCACAAGACAGGGGTTTGAAGTCTGGAAACACCATATATTTT. The genes are TRBV18 and TRBJ1-3; TRBD1 agrees at 8 bases. CDR1 and CDR2 from the germline V gene are KGHSH and LQKENI. This CDR3 contains 17 residues. Germline trimming cut 4 bases from V and 1 base from J; bases unmatched to any gene: 9.

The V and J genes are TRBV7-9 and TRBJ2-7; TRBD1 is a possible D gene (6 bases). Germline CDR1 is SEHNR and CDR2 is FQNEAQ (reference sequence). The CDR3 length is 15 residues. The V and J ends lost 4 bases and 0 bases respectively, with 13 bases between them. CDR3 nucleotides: TGTGCCAGCAGCTCCTCAGGGGCAGGCTCCTACGAGCAGTACTTC. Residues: CASSSSGAGSYEQYF.

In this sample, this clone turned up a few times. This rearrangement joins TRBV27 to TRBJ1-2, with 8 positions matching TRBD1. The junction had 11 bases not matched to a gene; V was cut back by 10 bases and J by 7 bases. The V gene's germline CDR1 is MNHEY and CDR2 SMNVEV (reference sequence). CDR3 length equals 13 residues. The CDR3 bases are TGTGCCAACCCCCCTCAGGGGGCGCGTGGCTACACCTTC. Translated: CANPPQGARGYTF.

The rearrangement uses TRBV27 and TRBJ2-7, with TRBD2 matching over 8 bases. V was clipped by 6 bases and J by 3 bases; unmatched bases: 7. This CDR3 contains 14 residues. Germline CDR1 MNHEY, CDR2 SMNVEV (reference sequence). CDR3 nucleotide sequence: TGTGCCAGCAGCCCCGGGGGGGCCTACTACGAGCAGTACTTC. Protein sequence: CASSPGGAYYEQYF.

The CDR3 loop is CARSSRVSNQPQHF. The DNA for the CDR3 is TGTGCCAGAAGCTCCCGGGTCAGCAATCAGCCCCAGCATTTT. V gene TRBV5-3 combines with J gene TRBJ1-5; D remains ambiguous. TRBV5-3 is treated as an ORF (open reading frame) with a function not yet certain. The V end was cut by 3 bases, the J end by 1 base, with 8 bases between. The CDR3 has 14 amino acids.

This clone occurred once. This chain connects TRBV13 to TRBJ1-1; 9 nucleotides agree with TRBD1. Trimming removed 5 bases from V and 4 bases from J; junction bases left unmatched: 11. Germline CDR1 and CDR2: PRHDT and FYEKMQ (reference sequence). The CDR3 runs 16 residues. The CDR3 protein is CASSPGTGRRATEAFF. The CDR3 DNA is TGTGCCAGCAGCCCCGGGACAGGGAGGAGGGCCACTGAAGCTTTCTTT. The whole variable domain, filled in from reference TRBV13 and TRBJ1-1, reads AAGVIQSPRHLIKEKRETATLKCYPIPRHDTVYWYQQGPGQDPQFLISFYEKMQSDKGSIPDRFSAQQFSDYHSELNMSSLELGDSALYFCASSPGTGRRATEAFFGQGTRLTVV.

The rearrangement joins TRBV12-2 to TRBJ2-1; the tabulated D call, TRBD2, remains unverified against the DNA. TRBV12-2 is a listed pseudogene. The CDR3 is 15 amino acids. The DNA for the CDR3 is TGTGCAAGTCGCCGAAGGACTAGCGGATACAATGAGCAGTTCTTC. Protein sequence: CASRRRTSGYNEQFF.

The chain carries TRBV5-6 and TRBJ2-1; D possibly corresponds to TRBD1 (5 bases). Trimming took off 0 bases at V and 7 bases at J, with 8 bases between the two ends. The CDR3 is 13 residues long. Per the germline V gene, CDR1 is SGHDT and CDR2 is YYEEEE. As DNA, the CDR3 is TGTGCCAGCAGCTTGGGGGCAGGGAATGAGCAGTTCTTC. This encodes CASSLGAGNEQFF.

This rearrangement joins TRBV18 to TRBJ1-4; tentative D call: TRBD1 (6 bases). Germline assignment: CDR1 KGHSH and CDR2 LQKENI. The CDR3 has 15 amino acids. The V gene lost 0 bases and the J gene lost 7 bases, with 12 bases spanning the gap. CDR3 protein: CASSPPQGFAEKLFF. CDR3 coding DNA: TGTGCCAGCTCACCACCGCAGGGGTTCGCTGAAAAACTGTTTTTT.

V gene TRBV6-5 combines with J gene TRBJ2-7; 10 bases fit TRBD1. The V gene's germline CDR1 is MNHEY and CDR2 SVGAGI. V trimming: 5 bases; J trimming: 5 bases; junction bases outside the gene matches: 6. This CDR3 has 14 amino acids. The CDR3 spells CASSRDRGEDEQYF. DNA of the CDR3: TGTGCCAGCAGTCGGGACAGGGGAGAAGACGAGCAGTACTTC.

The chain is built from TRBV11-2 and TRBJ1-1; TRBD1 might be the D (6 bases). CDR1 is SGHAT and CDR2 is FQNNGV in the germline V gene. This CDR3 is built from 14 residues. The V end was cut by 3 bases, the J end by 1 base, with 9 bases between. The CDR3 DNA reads TGTGCCAGCAGCTTTGGGGGACAGAACACTGAAGCTTTCTTT. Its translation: CASSFGGQNTEAFF.

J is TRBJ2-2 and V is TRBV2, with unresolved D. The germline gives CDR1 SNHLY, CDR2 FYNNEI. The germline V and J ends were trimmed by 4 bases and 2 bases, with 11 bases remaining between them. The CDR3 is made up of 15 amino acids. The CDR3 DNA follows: TGTGCCAGCAGTGCTACCACTGTTAACACCGGGGAGCTGTTTTTT. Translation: CASSATTVNTGELFF.

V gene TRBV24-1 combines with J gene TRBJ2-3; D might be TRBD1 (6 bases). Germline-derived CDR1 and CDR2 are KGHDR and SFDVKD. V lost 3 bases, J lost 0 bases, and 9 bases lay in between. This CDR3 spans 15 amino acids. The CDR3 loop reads CATSDGTSSTDTQYF. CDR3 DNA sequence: TGTGCCACCAGTGATGGGACATCAAGCACAGATACGCAGTATTTT.

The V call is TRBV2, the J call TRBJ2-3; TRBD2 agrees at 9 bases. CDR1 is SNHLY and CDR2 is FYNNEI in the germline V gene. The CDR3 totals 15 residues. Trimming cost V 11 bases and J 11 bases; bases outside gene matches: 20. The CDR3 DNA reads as TGTGCCTCACGGACCCTCGCGGGAGGGCCGTGGGAGCAGTATTTT. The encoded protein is CASRTLAGGPWEQYF. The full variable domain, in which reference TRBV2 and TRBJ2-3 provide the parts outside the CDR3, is EPEVTQTPSHQVTQMGQEVILRCVPISNHLYFYWYRQILGQKVEFLVSFYNNEISEKSEIFDDQFSVERPDGSNFTLKIRSTKLEDSAMYFCASRTLAGGPWEQYFGPGTRLTVL.

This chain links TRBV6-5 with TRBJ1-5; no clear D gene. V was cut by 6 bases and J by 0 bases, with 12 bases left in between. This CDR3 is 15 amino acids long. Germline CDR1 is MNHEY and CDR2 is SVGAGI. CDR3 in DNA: TGTGCCAGCAGCGCCGGGTTAAATAGCAATCAGCCCCAGCATTTT. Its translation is CASSAGLNSNQPQHF.

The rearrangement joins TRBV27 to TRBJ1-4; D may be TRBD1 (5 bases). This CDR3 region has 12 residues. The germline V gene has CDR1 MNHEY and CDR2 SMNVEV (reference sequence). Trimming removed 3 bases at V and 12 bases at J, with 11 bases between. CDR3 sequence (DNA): TGTGCCAGCAGTTTTTACCGGGGGGAACTGTTTTTT. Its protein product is CASSFYRGELFF.

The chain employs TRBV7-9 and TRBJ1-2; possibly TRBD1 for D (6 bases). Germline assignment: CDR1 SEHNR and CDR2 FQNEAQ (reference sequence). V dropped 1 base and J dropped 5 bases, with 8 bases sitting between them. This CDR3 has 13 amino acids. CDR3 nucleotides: TGTGCCAGCAGCTTAGGAGGGGGTTATGGCTACACCTTC. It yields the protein CASSLGGGYGYTF. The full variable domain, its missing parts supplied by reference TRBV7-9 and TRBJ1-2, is DTGVSQNPRHKITKRGQNVTFRCDPISEHNRLYWYRQTLGQGPEFLTYFQNEAQLEKSRLLSDRFSAERPKGSFSTLEIQRTEQGDSAMYLCASSLGGGYGYTFGSGTRLTVV.

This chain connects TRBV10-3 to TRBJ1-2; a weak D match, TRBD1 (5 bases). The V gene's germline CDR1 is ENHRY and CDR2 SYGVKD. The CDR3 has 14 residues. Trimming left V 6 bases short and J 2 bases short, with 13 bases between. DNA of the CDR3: TGTGCCATCAGATCGTCGGGGGGGAACTATGGCTACACCTTC. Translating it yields CAIRSSGGNYGYTF.

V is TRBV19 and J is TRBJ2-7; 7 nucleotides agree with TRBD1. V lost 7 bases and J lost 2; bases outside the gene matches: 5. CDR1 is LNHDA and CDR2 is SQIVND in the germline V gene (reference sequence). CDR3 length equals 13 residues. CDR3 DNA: TGTGCCAGTACGGGGACAGTGACCTACGAGCAGTACTTC. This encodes CASTGTVTYEQYF. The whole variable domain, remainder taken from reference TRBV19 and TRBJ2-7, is DGGITQSPKYLFRKEGQNVTLSCEQNLNHDAMYWYRQDPGQGLRLIYYSQIVNDFQKGDIAEGYSVSREKKESFPLTVTSAQKNPTAFYLCASTGTVTYEQYFGPGTRLTVT.